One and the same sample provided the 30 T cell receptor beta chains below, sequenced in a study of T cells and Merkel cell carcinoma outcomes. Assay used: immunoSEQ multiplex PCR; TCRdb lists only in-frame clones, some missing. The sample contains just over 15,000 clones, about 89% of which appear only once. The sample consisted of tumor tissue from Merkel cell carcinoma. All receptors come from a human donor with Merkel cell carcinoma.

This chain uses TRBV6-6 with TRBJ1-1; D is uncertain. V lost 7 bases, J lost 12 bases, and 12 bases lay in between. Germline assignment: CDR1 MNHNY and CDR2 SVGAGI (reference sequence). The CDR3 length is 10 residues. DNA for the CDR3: TGTGCCAGCAATAGGGTTGTAACTTTCTTT. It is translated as CASNRVVTFF.

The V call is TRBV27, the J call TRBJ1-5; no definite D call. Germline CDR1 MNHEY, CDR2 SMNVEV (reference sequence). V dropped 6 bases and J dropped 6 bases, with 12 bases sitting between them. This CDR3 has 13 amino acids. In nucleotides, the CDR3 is TGTGCCAGCAGCCCGGAGTCAGGTCAGCCCCAGCATTTT. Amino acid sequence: CASSPESGQPQHF.

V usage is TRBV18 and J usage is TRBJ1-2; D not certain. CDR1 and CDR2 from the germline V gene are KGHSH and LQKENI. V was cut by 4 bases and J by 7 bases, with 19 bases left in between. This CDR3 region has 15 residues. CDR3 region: CASSLTDKVLSGYTF. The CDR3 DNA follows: TGTGCCAGCTCACTGACTGACAAGGTGTTAAGTGGCTACACCTTC.

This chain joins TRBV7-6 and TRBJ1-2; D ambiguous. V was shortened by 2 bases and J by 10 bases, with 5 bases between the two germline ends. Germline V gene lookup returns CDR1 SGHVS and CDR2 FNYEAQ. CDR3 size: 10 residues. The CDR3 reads CASSLRLYTF. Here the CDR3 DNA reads TGTGCCAGCAGCTTACGGCTCTACACCTTC.

CDR3 DNA: TGTGCCAGCAGTCCCATTGAGGGCGGTGGCTACACCTTC. Amino acid sequence: CASSPIEGGGYTF. The chain combines TRBV27 with TRBJ1-2; D ambiguous. V was pared by 5 bases and J by 7 bases, with 14 bases between. CDR1 and CDR2 from the germline V gene are MNHEY and SMNVEV (reference sequence). CDR3 length equals 13 residues.

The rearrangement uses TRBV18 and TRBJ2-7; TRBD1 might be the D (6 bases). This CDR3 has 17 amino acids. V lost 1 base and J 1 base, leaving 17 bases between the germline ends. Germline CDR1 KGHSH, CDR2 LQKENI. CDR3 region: CASSPRSQGKSSYEQYF. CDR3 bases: TGTGCCAGCTCACCACGGTCACAGGGAAAATCTTCCTACGAGCAGTACTTC.

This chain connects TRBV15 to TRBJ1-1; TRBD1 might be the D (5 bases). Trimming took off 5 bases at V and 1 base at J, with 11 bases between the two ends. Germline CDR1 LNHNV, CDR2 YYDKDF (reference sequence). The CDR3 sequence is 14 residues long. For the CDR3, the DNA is TGTGCCACCAGCGGGCACGGGGGGAACACTGAAGCTTTCTTT. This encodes CATSGHGGNTEAFF.

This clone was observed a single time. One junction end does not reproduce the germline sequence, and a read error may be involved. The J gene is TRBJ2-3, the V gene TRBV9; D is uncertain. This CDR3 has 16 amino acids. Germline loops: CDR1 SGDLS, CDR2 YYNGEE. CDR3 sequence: CASSIRGPETTDTQYF. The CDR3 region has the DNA TGTGCTAGCAGCATCCGCGGACCCGAAACCACAGATACGCAGTATTTT.

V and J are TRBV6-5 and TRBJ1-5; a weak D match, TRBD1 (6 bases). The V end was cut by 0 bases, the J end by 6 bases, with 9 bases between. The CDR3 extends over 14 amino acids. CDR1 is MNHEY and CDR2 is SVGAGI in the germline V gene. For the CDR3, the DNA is TGTGCCAGCAGTTACTCACAGGGTATTCAGCCCCAGCATTTT. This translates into CASSYSQGIQPQHF.

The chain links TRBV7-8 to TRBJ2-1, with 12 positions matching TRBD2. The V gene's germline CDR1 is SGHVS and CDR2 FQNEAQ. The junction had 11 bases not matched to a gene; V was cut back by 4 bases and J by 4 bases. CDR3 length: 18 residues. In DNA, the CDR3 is TGTGCCAGCAGCTCTAGGGCGTCCGGGACTAGCGGGTACAATGAGCAGTTCTTC. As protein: CASSSRASGTSGYNEQFF.

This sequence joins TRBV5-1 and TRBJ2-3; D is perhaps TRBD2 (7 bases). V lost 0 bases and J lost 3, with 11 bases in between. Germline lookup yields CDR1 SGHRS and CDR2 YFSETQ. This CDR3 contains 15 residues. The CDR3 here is CASSLAGRGTDTQYF. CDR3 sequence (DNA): TGCGCCAGCAGCTTGGCAGGGAGGGGGACAGATACGCAGTATTTT.

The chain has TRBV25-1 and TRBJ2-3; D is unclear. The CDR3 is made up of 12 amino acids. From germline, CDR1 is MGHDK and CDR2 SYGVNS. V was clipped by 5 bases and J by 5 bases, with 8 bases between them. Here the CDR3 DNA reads TGTGCCAGCAGTTCTATCCGAGATACGCAGTATTTT. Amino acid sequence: CASSSIRDTQYF.

DNA for the CDR3: TGTGCCAGCAGCCTGAAATTGAACACTGAAGCTTTCTTT. Encoded protein: CASSLKLNTEAFF. The gene calls are TRBV27 and TRBJ1-1; unclear D gene. The V gene's germline CDR1 is MNHEY and CDR2 SMNVEV (reference sequence). With 6 bases removed from V and 0 bases from J, the gap between germline ends came to 8 bases. The CDR3 is 13 residues long.

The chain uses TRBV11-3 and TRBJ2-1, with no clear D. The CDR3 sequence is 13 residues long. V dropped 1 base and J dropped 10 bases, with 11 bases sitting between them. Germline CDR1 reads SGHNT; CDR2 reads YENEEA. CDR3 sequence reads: CASSLVAGEEQFF. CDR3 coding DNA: TGTGCCAGCAGCTTAGTAGCAGGAGAGGAGCAGTTCTTC.

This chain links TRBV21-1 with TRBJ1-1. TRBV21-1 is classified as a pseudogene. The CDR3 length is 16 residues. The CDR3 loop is CASSKAGRVRDPEAFF. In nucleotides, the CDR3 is TGTGCCAGCAGCAAAGCTGGCCGGGTAAGGGATCCTGAAGCTTTCTTT.

The CDR3 coding sequence is TGTGCCAGCAGCTTAGGGCGGGTGAACACTGAAGCTTTCTTT. It codes for CASSLGRVNTEAFF. V and J are TRBV7-9 and TRBJ1-1, with unresolved D. Looked up from germline, CDR1 is SEHNR and CDR2 is FQNEAQ (reference sequence). The CDR3 covers 14 residues. V dropped 1 base and J dropped 0 bases, with 6 bases sitting between them.

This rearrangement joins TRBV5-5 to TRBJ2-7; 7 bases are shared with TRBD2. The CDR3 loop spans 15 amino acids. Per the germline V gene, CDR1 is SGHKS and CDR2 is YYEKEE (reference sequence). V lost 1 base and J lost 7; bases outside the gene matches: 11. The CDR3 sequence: CASSLLSSGLREQYF. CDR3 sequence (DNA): TGTGCCAGCAGCTTGTTGTCTAGCGGTTTACGAGAGCAGTACTTC.

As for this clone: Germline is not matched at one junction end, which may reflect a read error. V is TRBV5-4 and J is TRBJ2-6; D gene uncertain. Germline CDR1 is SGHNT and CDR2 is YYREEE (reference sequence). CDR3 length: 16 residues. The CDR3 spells CASSQIQRSEANVLTF. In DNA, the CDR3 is TGTGCCAGCAGCCAGATACAGCGCTCTGAGGCCAACGTCCTGACTTTC.

The CDR3 sequence: CASSLVKNTGELFF. CDR3 sequence (DNA): TGTGCCAGCAGTTTAGTTAAAAACACCGGGGAGCTGTTTTTT. The rearrangement joins TRBV27 to TRBJ2-2, with D unclear. Germline V gene sequence: CDR1 MNHEY, CDR2 SMNVEV (reference sequence). Trimming stripped 2 bases from V and 2 bases from J, with 6 bases between. The CDR3 runs 14 residues.

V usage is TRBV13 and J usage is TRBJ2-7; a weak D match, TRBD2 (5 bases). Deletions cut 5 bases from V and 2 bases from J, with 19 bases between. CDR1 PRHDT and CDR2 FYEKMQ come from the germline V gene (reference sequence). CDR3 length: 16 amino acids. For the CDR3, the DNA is TGTGCCAGCAGCCGATCCCCTTCGACTATAACCTACGAGCAGTACTTC. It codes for CASSRSPSTITYEQYF. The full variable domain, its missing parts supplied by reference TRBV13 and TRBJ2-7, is AAGVIQSPRHLIKEKRETATLKCYPIPRHDTVYWYQQGPGQDPQFLISFYEKMQSDKGSIPDRFSAQQFSDYHSELNMSSLELGDSALYFCASSRSPSTITYEQYFGPGTRLTVT.

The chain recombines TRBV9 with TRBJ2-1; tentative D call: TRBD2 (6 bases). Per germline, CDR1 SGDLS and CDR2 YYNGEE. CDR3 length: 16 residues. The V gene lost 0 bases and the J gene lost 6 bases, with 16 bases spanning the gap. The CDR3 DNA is TGTGCCAGCAGCGTAGGTGCAGCGGGTGCCCCCAATGAGCAGTTCTTC. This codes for CASSVGAAGAPNEQFF.

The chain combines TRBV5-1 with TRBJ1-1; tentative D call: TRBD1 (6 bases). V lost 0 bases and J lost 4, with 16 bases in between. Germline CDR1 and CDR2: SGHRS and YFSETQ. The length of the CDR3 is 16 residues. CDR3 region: CASSLDGGARGTEAFF. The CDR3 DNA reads TGCGCCAGCAGCTTGGACGGGGGGGCGCGTGGCACTGAAGCTTTCTTT.

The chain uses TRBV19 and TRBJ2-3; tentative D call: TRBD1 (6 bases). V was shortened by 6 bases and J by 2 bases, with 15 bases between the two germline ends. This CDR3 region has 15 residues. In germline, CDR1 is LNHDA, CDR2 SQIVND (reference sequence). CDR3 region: CASRGASGNTDTQYF. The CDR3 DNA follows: TGTGCCAGTAGGGGGGCATCGGGGAACACAGATACGCAGTATTTT.

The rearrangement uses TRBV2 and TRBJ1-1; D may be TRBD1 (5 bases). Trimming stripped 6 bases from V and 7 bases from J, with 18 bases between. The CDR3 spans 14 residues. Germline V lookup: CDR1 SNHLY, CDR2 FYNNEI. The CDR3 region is CASSGTTRDREAFF. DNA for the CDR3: TGTGCCAGCAGCGGAACTACCAGGGACCGTGAAGCTTTCTTT.

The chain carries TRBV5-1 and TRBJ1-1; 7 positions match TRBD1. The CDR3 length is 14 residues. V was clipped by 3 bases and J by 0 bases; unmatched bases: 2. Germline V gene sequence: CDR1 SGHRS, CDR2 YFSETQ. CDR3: CASSSTGMNTEAFF. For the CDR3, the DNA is TGCGCCAGCAGCTCGACAGGGATGAACACTGAAGCTTTCTTT.

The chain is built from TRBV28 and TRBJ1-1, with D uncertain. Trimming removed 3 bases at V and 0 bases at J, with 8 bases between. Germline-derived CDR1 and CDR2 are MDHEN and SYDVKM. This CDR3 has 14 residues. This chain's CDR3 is CASSFARVNTEAFF. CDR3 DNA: TGTGCCAGCAGTTTTGCTAGGGTGAACACTGAAGCTTTCTTT.

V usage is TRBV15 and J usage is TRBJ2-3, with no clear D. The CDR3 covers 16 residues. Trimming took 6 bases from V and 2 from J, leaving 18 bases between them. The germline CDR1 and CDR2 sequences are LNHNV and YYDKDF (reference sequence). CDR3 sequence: CATSSNQRSVTDTQYF. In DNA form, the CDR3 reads TGTGCCACCAGTAGCAACCAGAGGAGTGTCACAGATACGCAGTATTTT.

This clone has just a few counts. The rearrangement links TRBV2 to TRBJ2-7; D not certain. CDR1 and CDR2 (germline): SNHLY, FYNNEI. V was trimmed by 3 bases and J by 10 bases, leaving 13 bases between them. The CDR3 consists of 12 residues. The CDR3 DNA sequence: TGTGCCAGCAGTGATGATACCGAAGCCCAGTACTTC. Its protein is CASSDDTEAQYF.

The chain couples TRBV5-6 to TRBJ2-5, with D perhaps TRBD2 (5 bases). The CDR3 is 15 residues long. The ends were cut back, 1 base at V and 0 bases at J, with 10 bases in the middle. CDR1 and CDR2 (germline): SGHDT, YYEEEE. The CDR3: CASSLMDSYQETQYF. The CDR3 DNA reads TGTGCCAGCAGCTTGATGGACTCGTACCAAGAGACCCAGTACTTC.

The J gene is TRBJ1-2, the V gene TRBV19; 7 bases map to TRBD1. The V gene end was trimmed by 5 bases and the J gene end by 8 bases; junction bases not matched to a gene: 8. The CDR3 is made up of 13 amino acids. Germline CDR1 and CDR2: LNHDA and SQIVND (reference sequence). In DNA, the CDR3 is TGTGCCAGTAGTTCCGACAGGGTTCGAGGCTACACCTTC. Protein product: CASSSDRVRGYTF.